The next 7 T cell receptor beta chains were all read from a single sample in a study of T cells in Graves' hyperthyroidism and ophthalmopathy. Amplified TCR beta CDR3 regions came from RNA transcripts. Initially, a first-round RT-PCR of the TCR CDR3 employed the HTBI primer set. TCRdb analysed the multiplex PCR reads with MiXCR anew, one entry per CDR3 protein. The sample lists 150,000 to 200,000 distinct CDR3 sequences; about a sixth were seen once. The sequenced sample was blood. The receptors shown here come from a woman aged 45-65 years with Graves' hyperthyroidism.

This clonotype was counted many times. CDR3 sequence reads: CASSLQGGADTQYF. The CDR3 DNA is TGCGCCAGCAGCTTACAGGGTGGTGCAGATACGCAGTATTTT. This chain joins TRBV5-1 and TRBJ2-3; D is possibly TRBD1 (6 bases). Germline values: CDR1 SGHRS, CDR2 YFSETQ. The CDR3 contains 14 residues. With 2 bases removed from V and 4 bases from J, the gap between germline ends came to 11 bases. The whole variable domain, remainder taken from reference TRBV5-1 and TRBJ2-3, is KAGVTQTPRYLIKTRGQQVTLSCSPISGHRSVSWYQQTPGQGLQFLFEYFSETQRNKGNFPGRFSGRQFSNSRSEMNVSTLELGDSALYLCASSLQGGADTQYFGPGTRLTVL.

The V call is TRBV28, the J call TRBJ1-1; 7 bases fit TRBD1. Germline V gives CDR1 MDHEN, CDR2 SYDVKM. V shed 6 bases, J shed 5 bases, and the junction held 9 bases outside the gene matches. The CDR3 covers 14 residues. CDR3 bases: TGTGCCAGCAGGTCAAGACAGGGAGGGACTGAAGCTTTCTTT. Translation gives CASRSRQGGTEAFF.

The rearrangement links TRBV4-2 to TRBJ2-3; 11 bases map to TRBD2. CDR1 is LGHNA and CDR2 is YNFKEQ in the germline V gene. This CDR3 has 16 residues. Trimming at V came to 1 base and at J to 4 bases, leaving 4 bases not matched to a gene. CDR3: CASSQVLAGGPDTQYF. The DNA of the CDR3 is TGTGCCAGCAGCCAAGTTTTAGCGGGGGGGCCAGATACGCAGTATTTT.

This clonotype appeared many times. The chain's CDR3 is CASSPGTGGVTEAFF. DNA for the CDR3: TGTGCCAGCAGCCCGGGGACAGGGGGGGTGACTGAAGCTTTCTTT. The V gene is TRBV13, the J gene TRBJ1-1; 11 bases agree with TRBD1. This CDR3 has 15 amino acids. Germline values: CDR1 PRHDT, CDR2 FYEKMQ (reference sequence). V trimming: 5 bases; J trimming: 5 bases; junction bases outside the gene matches: 7. Full variable domain (missing parts from reference TRBV13 and TRBJ1-1): AAGVIQSPRHLIKEKRETATLKCYPIPRHDTVYWYQQGPGQDPQFLISFYEKMQSDKGSIPDRFSAQQFSDYHSELNMSSLELGDSALYFCASSPGTGGVTEAFFGQGTRLTVV.

Turning to this clonotype: A much larger clone sits a single nucleotide away, making a read error possible. The V and J genes are TRBV11-2 and TRBJ1-4; D is ambiguous. The CDR3 is made up of 14 amino acids. The germline V gene has CDR1 SGHAT and CDR2 FQNNGV. Here the CDR3 reads CANSPTYTNEKLFF. The CDR3 region has the DNA TGTGCCAACAGCCCCACATATACTAATGAAAAACTGTTTTTT.

This rearrangement joins TRBV19 to TRBJ1-1; TRBD1 is a possible D gene (6 bases). Germline CDR1 is LNHDA and CDR2 is SQIVND (reference sequence). Trimming cost V 3 bases and J 6 bases, with 14 bases left between them. This CDR3 region has 14 residues. The CDR3 coding sequence is TGTGCCAGTAGTATTGGGGGGGGCGCGTCTGAAGCTTTCTTT. Amino acid sequence: CASSIGGGASEAFF. Full variable domain (remainder filled in from reference TRBV19 and TRBJ1-1): DGGITQSPKYLFRKEGQNVTLSCEQNLNHDAMYWYRQDPGQGLRLIYYSQIVNDFQKGDIAEGYSVSREKKESFPLTVTSAQKNPTAFYLCASSIGGGASEAFFGQGTRLTVV.

This clonotype came up many times. J is TRBJ2-6 and V is TRBV3-1; D is possibly TRBD1 (5 bases). The V end lost 0 bases, the J end lost 2 bases, and 17 bases lay between the germline ends. Germline V gene sequence: CDR1 LGHDT, CDR2 YNNKEL (reference sequence). There are 19 residues in the CDR3. The CDR3 loop is CASSQDRVGVPAGANVLTF. In nucleotides, the CDR3 is TGTGCCAGCAGCCAAGATAGGGTAGGGGTGCCTGCTGGGGCCAACGTCCTGACTTTC. Full variable domain (rest looked up from reference TRBV3-1 and TRBJ2-6): DTAVSQTPKYLVTQMGNDKSIKCEQNLGHDTMYWYKQDSKKFLKIMFSYNNKELIINETVPNRFSPKSPDKAHLNLHINSLELGDSAVYFCASSQDRVGVPAGANVLTFGAGSRLTVL.